These T cell receptor beta chains were read from a single sample in a study of T cell responses to AZD1222 COVID-19 vaccine. Clones were sequenced by immunoSEQ multiplex PCR, and TCRdb holds only the in-frame ones, with some missing. The sample yields 200,000 or so clones, about 90% seen once. Source: peripheral blood, taken on day 0 of AZD1222 vaccination. Receptors originate from an adult in good health. Both conserved end residues are part of each CDR3. Only some rows state a clone size, as once, few, many or a class for expanded clones.

clone_size j_call v_call cdr3_aa
NA TRBJ2-7 TRBV6-5 CASSYNGQGVNEQYF
few TRBJ1-5 TRBV19 CASSAKQGAGNQPQHF
few TRBJ1-5 TRBV19 CASSIEGWQPQHF
NA TRBJ1-1 TRBV18 CASSPTLGVGTEAFF
NA TRBJ1-5 TRBV6-1 CASSEGAGYSNQPQHF
NA TRBJ2-5 TRBV28 CASSLIRTSGGYKETQYF
NA TRBJ2-2 TRBV28 CASSLAGGTGELFF
NA TRBJ2-7 TRBV2 CATGRGPTYEQYF
NA TRBJ2-7 TRBV9 CASSVSGGSSYEQYF
NA TRBJ2-5 TRBV2 CASREGETQYF
NA TRBJ2-1 TRBV6-5 CASRRTPSYNEQFF
NA TRBJ1-1 TRBV19 CASSDGEGTEAFF
NA TRBJ1-4 TRBV2 CASMTGYYEKLFF
NA TRBJ2-2 TRBV5-4 CASSLGAGGPFGELFF
few TRBJ2-7 TRBV18 CASSPSGQHYEQYF
NA TRBJ1-2 TRBV3-1/TRBV3-2 CASSLQGYGYTF
NA TRBJ2-2 TRBV11-3 CASKKPETGELFF
NA TRBJ2-5 TRBV19 CASRAGETQYF
NA TRBJ2-7 TRBV5-5 CASSPEGHYEQYF
NA TRBJ2-7 TRBV12-3/TRBV12-4 CASSLAGTAEQYF
NA TRBJ2-3 TRBV6-4 CASSDEGGGTDTQYF
NA TRBJ2-1 TRBV5-6 CASSLEPGPGNEQFF
NA TRBJ1-4 TRBV18 CASSRDPGYSNEKLFF
NA TRBJ1-5 TRBV18 CASSPSTGGGDQPQHF
NA TRBJ1-2 TRBV3-1/TRBV3-2 CASSPSDRANYGYTF